This TCR beta chain emerged from a study of PD-1 blockade in classical Hodgkin lymphoma. Study outcomes and limitations: Healthy donors were reported to have higher baseline TCR diversity than newly diagnosed patients. Those patients who began receiving nivolumab less than 1 year after ASCT had lower diversity, and they were excluded. While CD8+ TCR diversity did not rise significantly by C4D1, CD4+ TCR diversity did.

Method: immunoSEQ multiplex PCR; TCRdb's copy keeps in-frame clones and lacks some. The profile shows about 100,000 clones, 80% to 90% of them singletons. Points on this clone: Its antigen is unidentified.

Every one of the patients relapsed after autologous stem cell transplantation (brentuximab vedotin exposure was variable). Germline assignment: CDR1 LNHDA and CDR2 SQIVND (reference sequence). The CDR3 is 13 residues long. V lost 10 bases and J lost 0; bases outside the gene matches: 4. The rearrangement links TRBV19 to TRBJ2-3; 7 bases map to TRBD2. The source of this sequence is a human donor with classical Hodgkin lymphoma. Sequencing used peripheral blood mononuclear cells (PBMCs), obtained before the second cycle of nivolumab. CDR3 sequence reads: CATSSGSTDTQYF. The CDR3 DNA follows: TGTGCCACGAGTAGCGGGAGCACAGATACGCAGTATTTT.